This TCR beta chain appears in the sequencing data of a study of T cell clonotyping in hematopoietic cell transplantation. Study-level findings and limits: Pathologically expanded recipient clonotypes increased progressively from day 30 to day 180 as diversity fell. Cells were unsorted, so CD4 and CD8 contributions were not separated.

With respect to this clone: The antigen is unknown.

Recipients were bled about 28 days pretransplant and at posttransplant days 30, 100, 180. Generated by immunoSEQ multiplex PCR, the TCRdb table keeps only in-frame clones and is missing some. The sample lists roughly 4,500 clones, about 94% occurring once. The germline V gene encodes CDR1 LGHNA and CDR2 YNFKEQ. The CDR3 has 14 residues. V lost 10 bases and J lost 5, with 19 bases in between. The starting material was peripheral blood mononuclear cells, obtained 30 days after allogeneic stem cell transplant. V and J are TRBV4-2 and TRBJ2-3, with D possibly being TRBD2 (7 bases). This receptor was identified in a male patient aged 70 to 85 who had an allogeneic stem cell transplant from an unrelated donor, so T cells may come from the graft donor. Some clones in this sample may be carry-over from other donors' samples. Here the CDR3 reads CATQRGGREDTQYF. The CDR3 coding sequence is TGTGCCACACAAAGGGGGGGTCGGGAAGATACGCAGTATTTT.